This is a list of T cell receptor beta chains from one sample in a study of cytomegalovirus exposure and HLA in healthy donors. This table comes from immunoSEQ multiplex PCR, and its TCRdb copy is limited to in-frame clones, with some not included. The data contain some 170,000 clones, about nine tenths of them singletons. Sequencing was done on a sample of PBMCs. The receptors originated from a man in his thirties or forties in good health and CMV-seropositive. The conserved cysteine and the conserved F or W are not part of the CDR3 here. The size field is filled for only some rows; it gives once, few, many or a size class.

CDR3,size,J,length,V
ASSLPGAAYEQY,NA,TRBJ2-7,12,TRBV7-2
ASSFRYPYEQY,NA,TRBJ2-7,11,TRBV27
ASSPGGPNEQY,NA,TRBJ2-7,11,TRBV27
AISESTGNYNEQF,NA,TRBJ2-1,13,TRBV10-3
ASSQTGLEQF,NA,TRBJ2-1,10,TRBV4-1
ASSPLASSYNEQF,NA,TRBJ2-1,13,TRBV28
SAHHRGEQY,NA,TRBJ2-7,9,TRBV20-1
ASSDNPSYNEQF,NA,TRBJ2-1,12,TRBV9
ASSTELAGQETQY,NA,TRBJ2-5,13,TRBV28
ASSQDIFEGRAYEQY,NA,TRBJ2-7,15,TRBV14
ATGTGAGNQPQH,NA,TRBJ1-5,12,TRBV19
ASSIRDRDYSPLH,once,TRBJ1-6,13,TRBV19
ASSSGRLREGRADTQY,NA,TRBJ2-3,16,TRBV7-9
ASSEAFGAVGETQY,NA,TRBJ2-5,14,TRBV2
ASSLVYNQKTQY,NA,TRBJ2-3,12,TRBV5-1
ASRRLASSYNEQF,NA,TRBJ2-1,13,TRBV2
ASSLTGTYSYEQY,once,TRBJ2-7,13,TRBV6-5
ASSVGSGRLAGELF,NA,TRBJ2-2,14,TRBV9
ASSPRERSYEQY,NA,TRBJ2-7,12,TRBV7-9
ASSQSGTGEQETQY,NA,TRBJ2-5,14,TRBV16
AWSRFGDEKLF,NA,TRBJ1-4,11,TRBV30
ASSPSDGNTEAF,NA,TRBJ1-1,12,TRBV5-1
ARSFRGLTGDVFRDQPQH,NA,TRBJ1-5,18,TRBV7-5
ASRDRANTEAF,NA,TRBJ1-1,11,TRBV7-6
ASSITDTQY,NA,TRBJ2-3,9,TRBV25-1
ASIKETGNYGYT,NA,TRBJ1-2,12,TRBV2
ATAPTSSYEQY,NA,TRBJ2-7,11,TRBV5-5
ASTPRAGNQPQH,NA,TRBJ1-5,12,TRBV6-6
ASTQGALTEQY,NA,TRBJ2-7,11,TRBV6-5
ASSYDSDNTEAF,NA,TRBJ1-1,12,TRBV11-3
AWSVGTSYGYT,NA,TRBJ1-2,11,TRBV30
ASSPSGGAYSEQF,NA,TRBJ2-1,13,TRBV6-6
ASSPTPTSWETQY,NA,TRBJ2-5,13,TRBV9
ASSSLGTDSYNEQF,NA,TRBJ2-1,14,TRBV9
ASSESSGGGTDTQY,NA,TRBJ2-3,14,TRBV6-1
ASSQDRIQRLGEQY,NA,TRBJ2-7,14,TRBV4-1
ASSYGTRGTDTQY,NA,TRBJ2-3,13,TRBV5-1
ASSQGSGTGGRNEKLF,NA,TRBJ1-4,16,TRBV4-3
ASKGTGGLYEQF,once,TRBJ2-1,12,TRBV5-1